The 32 T cell receptor beta chains below all came from one sample that was sequenced in a study of cytomegalovirus exposure and HLA in healthy donors. It was with 60 Vbeta and 13 Jbeta primers that the PCR ran. Profiled with immunoSEQ multiplex PCR; TCRdb holds only in-frame clones, not every one. This repertoire includes about 210,000 clones. The specimen was PBMCs. The receptors derive from a woman aged 25 to 45 in good health and CMV-seropositive.

The chain is built from TRBV14 and TRBJ2-3; D possibly corresponds to TRBD2 (6 bases). This CDR3 has 14 residues. Germline values: CDR1 SGHDN, CDR2 FVKESK. Trimming pared 1 base from V and 10 bases from J, leaving 15 bases between. CDR3 residues: CASSQVIRDSAQYF. CDR3 coding DNA: TGTGCCAGCAGCCAAGTGATCAGGGACTCCGCGCAGTATTTT.

The chain couples TRBV19 to TRBJ2-3; D unresolved. The germline V gene encodes CDR1 LNHDA and CDR2 SQIVND (reference sequence). Trimming took off 5 bases at V and 4 bases at J, with 4 bases between the two ends. The CDR3 has 11 amino acids. The CDR3 sequence: CASSSSDTQYF. The CDR3 nucleotides are TGTGCCAGTAGTTCATCAGATACGCAGTATTTT. Looking up the rest from reference TRBV19 and TRBJ2-3 gives the full variable domain: DGGITQSPKYLFRKEGQNVTLSCEQNLNHDAMYWYRQDPGQGLRLIYYSQIVNDFQKGDIAEGYSVSREKKESFPLTVTSAQKNPTAFYLCASSSSDTQYFGPGTRLTVL.

The chain combines TRBV6-1 with TRBJ1-5, with TRBD1 matching over 7 bases. This CDR3 has 17 residues. The ends lost 4 bases at V and 0 bases at J; junction bases unmatched: 9. The germline V gene has CDR1 MNHNS and CDR2 SASEGT. The CDR3 sequence is CASSATGSYFSNQPQHF. Written as DNA, the CDR3 is TGTGCCAGCAGTGCGACAGGGTCCTACTTTAGCAATCAGCCCCAGCATTTT.

The chain is built from TRBV5-4 and TRBJ1-1; perhaps TRBD1 as D (5 bases). V lost 0 bases to trimming and J lost 11 bases, with 14 bases between them. This CDR3 spans 13 amino acids. Germline CDR1 and CDR2: SGHNT and YYREEE (reference sequence). CDR3 region: CASSLDFGGGAFF. For the CDR3, the DNA is TGTGCCAGCAGCTTGGATTTCGGCGGGGGGGCTTTCTTT.

J is TRBJ2-1 and V is TRBV14, with unresolved D. The germline V gene has CDR1 SGHDN and CDR2 FVKESK. The germline V and J ends were trimmed by 6 bases and 3 bases, with 9 bases remaining between them. The CDR3 is made up of 13 amino acids. CDR3 protein: CASRQTDYNEQFF. The CDR3 nucleotides read TGTGCCAGCAGACAGACCGACTACAATGAGCAGTTCTTC.

J is TRBJ2-2 and V is TRBV5-1; 8 bases are a match to TRBD2. The CDR3 loop spans 16 amino acids. Germline values: CDR1 SGHRS, CDR2 YFSETQ. J lost 5 bases, V lost 4 bases, and 10 bases had no gene match. The CDR3 DNA reads as TGCGCCAGCAGCGCCAAAGCGGGAGTCCGAACCGGGGAGCTGTTTTTT. Residues: CASSAKAGVRTGELFF.

CDR3 DNA: TGTGCCAGCAGCCCCGCAGGGATCCAGGATTATGGCTACACCTTC. The encoded protein is CASSPAGIQDYGYTF. V and J are TRBV7-2 and TRBJ1-2; D may be TRBD1 (5 bases). Trimming pared 5 bases from V and 5 bases from J, leaving 18 bases between. Germline CDR1 is SGHTA and CDR2 is FQGNSA. The CDR3 runs to 15 residues. The complete variable domain, with remaining parts taken from reference TRBV7-2 and TRBJ1-2, reads GAGVSQSPSNKVTEKGKDVELRCDPISGHTALYWYRQSLGQGLEFLIYFQGNSAPDKSGLPSDRFSAERTGGSVSTLTIQRTQQEDSAVYLCASSPAGIQDYGYTFGSGTRLTVV.

The chain couples TRBV6-5 to TRBJ1-2; 8 nucleotides align to TRBD1. Germline values: CDR1 MNHEY, CDR2 SVGAGI. This CDR3 is built from 14 residues. Losses at the gene ends were 4 bases for V and 6 bases for J; bases not matched to a gene: 7. CDR3 sequence: CASSLYTGGHGYTF. Here the CDR3 DNA reads TGTGCCAGCAGTTTGTACACAGGGGGACATGGCTACACCTTC.

The chain combines TRBV19 with TRBJ2-7; 8 positions match TRBD1. Germline-derived CDR1 and CDR2 are LNHDA and SQIVND (reference sequence). The CDR3 runs 15 residues. V was clipped by 3 bases and J by 1 base; unmatched bases: 5. The CDR3 is CASSMNRGASYEQYF. In DNA form, the CDR3 reads TGTGCCAGTAGTATGAACAGGGGGGCTTCCTACGAGCAGTACTTC.

CDR3 bases: TGTGCCAGCAGCCAAATCCTAACAGGGGTTCTAACCCTCCACTTT. Residues: CASSQILTGVLTLHF. The V and J genes are TRBV4-2 and TRBJ1-6, with 7 bases fitting TRBD1. Per germline, CDR1 LGHNA and CDR2 YNFKEQ. This CDR3 spans 15 amino acids. V was clipped by 2 bases and J by 14 bases; unmatched bases: 12.

This chain connects TRBV10-1 to TRBJ2-7; D gene uncertain. The CDR3 spans 13 residues. The germline V gene has CDR1 WNHNN and CDR2 SYGVQD (reference sequence). V was clipped by 5 bases and J by 6 bases, with 14 bases between them. This CDR3 is CASSPGSPSEQYF. The CDR3 coding sequence is TGCGCCAGCAGTCCCGGTTCCCCATCCGAGCAGTACTTC.

The chain couples TRBV6-1 to TRBJ2-2; the D is unclear. The V end lost 2 bases, the J end lost 3 bases, and 7 bases lay between the germline ends. Germline values: CDR1 MNHNS, CDR2 SASEGT. The CDR3 length is 14 residues. The CDR3 DNA reads as TGTGCCAGCAGTGAATTGGCCGACACCGGGGAGCTGTTTTTT. Translated: CASSELADTGELFF.

The J gene is TRBJ2-7, the V gene TRBV7-9; 7 positions agree with TRBD2. With 1 base clipped from V and 6 bases from J, the junction kept 3 bases outside the gene matches. There are 13 residues in the CDR3. Germline values: CDR1 SEHNR, CDR2 FQNEAQ (reference sequence). CDR3 in DNA: TGTGCCAGCAGCTTAGGGCGGGGGAGCGAGCAGTACTTC. Translating gives CASSLGRGSEQYF. The full variable domain, completed using reference TRBV7-9 and TRBJ2-7, is DTGVSQNPRHKITKRGQNVTFRCDPISEHNRLYWYRQTLGQGPEFLTYFQNEAQLEKSRLLSDRFSAERPKGSFSTLEIQRTEQGDSAMYLCASSLGRGSEQYFGPGTRLTVT.

The chain links TRBV30 to TRBJ2-2; 9 nucleotides align to TRBD2. Germline CDR1 and CDR2: GTSNPN and SVGIG (reference sequence). With 5 bases clipped from V and 7 bases from J, the junction kept 11 bases outside the gene matches. The CDR3 length is 15 residues. The CDR3 sequence is CAWSRGASGVGELFF. CDR3 coding DNA: TGTGCCTGGTCCCGAGGGGCTAGCGGGGTCGGGGAGCTGTTTTTT.

The J gene is TRBJ2-5, the V gene TRBV7-8; 7 bases are a match to TRBD2. The junction had 4 bases not matched to a gene; V was cut back by 1 base and J by 5 bases. The CDR3 length is 14 residues. Germline V gene lookup returns CDR1 SGHVS and CDR2 FQNEAQ. The CDR3 DNA reads TGTGCCAGCAGCTTAGGGGGAGGGTGGGAGACCCAGTACTTC. This codes for CASSLGGGWETQYF.

The V call is TRBV10-2, the J call TRBJ1-1; the match to TRBD1 covers 8 bases. CDR3 size: 14 residues. From germline, CDR1 is WSHSY and CDR2 SAAADI. The ends lost 6 bases at V and 4 bases at J; junction bases unmatched: 7. The chain's CDR3 is CASRDRALGTEAFF. The CDR3 DNA reads TGCGCCAGCAGGGACAGGGCCTTAGGCACTGAAGCTTTCTTT.

The chain joins TRBV6-5 to TRBJ1-1; maybe TRBD1 (5 bases). Trimming left V 6 bases short and J 1 base short, with 12 bases between. The CDR3 has 14 amino acids. CDR1 is MNHEY, CDR2 SVGAGI, per germline. CDR3 DNA sequence: TGTGCCAGCAGGCAGGGTGAAGGGAACACTGAAGCTTTCTTT. It codes for CASRQGEGNTEAFF.

The chain recombines TRBV5-1 with TRBJ1-3; D might be TRBD1 (6 bases). From germline, CDR1 is SGHRS and CDR2 YFSETQ. V shed 7 bases and J shed 0 bases, with 14 bases lying between them. There are 15 residues in the CDR3. CDR3 nucleotides: TGCGCCAGCGCGCCCACAGGGTCCTCTGGAAACACCATATATTTT. Its protein is CASAPTGSSGNTIYF.

This chain links TRBV13 with TRBJ1-2, with D hard to call. The CDR3 consists of 14 residues. The V gene lost 3 bases and the J gene lost 3 bases, with 11 bases spanning the gap. In germline, CDR1 is PRHDT, CDR2 FYEKMQ (reference sequence). The CDR3 region has the DNA TGTGCCAGCAGCTTCAGAGACCGGGACTATGGCTACACCTTC. Protein product: CASSFRDRDYGYTF.

The CDR3: CASSLAVGQGAVGYGYTF. The CDR3 bases are TGCGCCAGCAGCTTGGCCGTAGGACAGGGGGCGGTTGGCTATGGCTACACCTTC. The rearrangement uses TRBV5-1 and TRBJ1-2, with 11 bases that match TRBD1. CDR1 is SGHRS, CDR2 YFSETQ, per germline. The CDR3 runs 18 residues. The V gene end was trimmed by 0 bases and the J gene end by 4 bases; junction bases not matched to a gene: 11. Looking up the rest from reference TRBV5-1 and TRBJ1-2 gives the full variable domain: KAGVTQTPRYLIKTRGQQVTLSCSPISGHRSVSWYQQTPGQGLQFLFEYFSETQRNKGNFPGRFSGRQFSNSRSEMNVSTLELGDSALYLCASSLAVGQGAVGYGYTFGSGTRLTVV.

The rearrangement links TRBV7-2 to TRBJ2-3; 8 nucleotides match TRBD2. The junction had 5 bases not matched to a gene; V was cut back by 1 base and J by 2 bases. Germline loops: CDR1 SGHTA, CDR2 FQGNSA. The CDR3 is 16 residues long. The DNA for the CDR3 is TGTGCCAGCAGCTTAGAGCTCGGGAGGGCCACAGATACGCAGTATTTT. Amino acids: CASSLELGRATDTQYF.

The rearrangement joins TRBV6-5 to TRBJ2-1; 7 nucleotides line up with TRBD1. This CDR3 is 15 amino acids long. CDR1 and CDR2 from the germline V gene are MNHEY and SVGAGI. Trimming at V came to 4 bases and at J to 4 bases, leaving 7 bases not matched to a gene. The CDR3 is CASSSRDSQYNEQFF. DNA for the CDR3: TGTGCCAGCAGTTCCCGGGACAGCCAATACAATGAGCAGTTCTTC.

V usage is TRBV5-1 and J usage is TRBJ1-1; 8 nucleotides line up with TRBD1. The CDR3 is 15 residues long. Germline V lookup: CDR1 SGHRS, CDR2 YFSETQ. Trimming took 0 bases from V and 4 from J; bases not matched to a gene: 5. The CDR3 nucleotides read TGCGCCAGCAGCTTGGCGGGCCAGGGGGCCACTGAAGCTTTCTTT. Translated, it gives CASSLAGQGATEAFF.

The gene calls are TRBV7-9 and TRBJ1-4, with D unresolved. There are 15 residues in the CDR3. Germline lookup yields CDR1 SEHNR and CDR2 FQNEAQ (reference sequence). V was shortened by 1 base and J by 4 bases, with 10 bases between the two germline ends. CDR3 sequence reads: CASSLDRGINEKLFF. The DNA for the CDR3 is TGTGCCAGCAGCTTAGATCGGGGTATTAATGAAAAACTGTTTTTT.

The chain has TRBV5-1 and TRBJ2-2; 10 nucleotides match TRBD2. This CDR3 region has 16 residues. Germline V gene sequence: CDR1 SGHRS, CDR2 YFSETQ. Trimming cost V 7 bases and J 2 bases; bases outside gene matches: 8. The CDR3 nucleotides read TGCGCCAGCTCCGATCCTAGCGGGGGTAACACCGGGGAGCTGTTTTTT. Translating gives CASSDPSGGNTGELFF.

V gene TRBV7-2 combines with J gene TRBJ1-4; 8 nucleotides line up with TRBD1. The trim removed 4 bases at V and 5 bases at J, leaving 3 bases unmatched. This CDR3 has 14 amino acids. Per the germline V gene, CDR1 is SGHTA and CDR2 is FQGNSA. CDR3 residues: CASSSRTGNEKLFF. The DNA of the CDR3 is TGTGCCAGCAGCTCCCGGACAGGGAATGAAAAACTGTTTTTT.

The gene calls are TRBV7-9 and TRBJ2-7; 9 bases agree with TRBD1. CDR1 is SEHNR, CDR2 FQNEAQ, per germline (reference sequence). V was clipped by 5 bases and J by 5 bases; unmatched bases: 10. The CDR3 is made up of 15 amino acids. The CDR3 nucleotides read TGTGCCAGCAGCGCCGGACAGGGGATCGGCCACGAGCAGTACTTC. It encodes CASSAGQGIGHEQYF. The entire variable domain, with the rest obtained from reference TRBV7-9 and TRBJ2-7, is as follows: DTGVSQNPRHKITKRGQNVTFRCDPISEHNRLYWYRQTLGQGPEFLTYFQNEAQLEKSRLLSDRFSAERPKGSFSTLEIQRTEQGDSAMYLCASSAGQGIGHEQYFGPGTRLTVT.

The chain links TRBV2 to TRBJ1-1, with D perhaps matching TRBD1 (5 bases). V lost 3 bases and J 6 bases, leaving 8 bases between the germline ends. CDR1 and CDR2 from the germline V gene are SNHLY and FYNNEI. CDR3 length: 12 amino acids. The CDR3: CASSDSRAEAFF. The CDR3 nucleotides read TGTGCCAGCAGTGATTCCAGGGCTGAAGCTTTCTTT. The whole variable domain, remainder taken from reference TRBV2 and TRBJ1-1, is EPEVTQTPSHQVTQMGQEVILRCVPISNHLYFYWYRQILGQKVEFLVSFYNNEISEKSEIFDDQFSVERPDGSNFTLKIRSTKLEDSAMYFCASSDSRAEAFFGQGTRLTVV.

The chain recombines TRBV4-3 with TRBJ2-3; D is possibly TRBD2 (7 bases). The germline V gene encodes CDR1 LGHNA and CDR2 YSLEER. CDR3 length: 17 residues. Trimming took 0 bases from V and 0 from J, leaving 13 bases between them. The CDR3 sequence is CASSQDRGGKSTDTQYF. The CDR3 bases are TGCGCCAGCAGCCAAGATAGGGGGGGGAAGAGCACAGATACGCAGTATTTT.

For the CDR3, the DNA is TGCGCCAGCAGACCACCGACGAGGGAGACCCAGTACTTC. Translation gives CASRPPTRETQYF. The chain joins TRBV5-1 to TRBJ2-5, with D hard to call. This CDR3 has 13 amino acids. V lost 5 bases and J lost 5, with 13 bases in between. The V gene's germline CDR1 is SGHRS and CDR2 YFSETQ.

The chain uses TRBV6-1 and TRBJ2-2; 9 nucleotides agree with TRBD1. The CDR3 runs 16 residues. CDR1 is MNHNS and CDR2 is SASEGT in the germline V gene. Trimming at V came to 3 bases and at J to 3 bases, leaving 5 bases not matched to a gene. CDR3: CASSDKTGGYTGELFF. The CDR3 DNA follows: TGTGCCAGCAGTGATAAAACAGGGGGCTACACCGGGGAGCTGTTTTTT.

CDR3 sequence reads: CASTQTGTDYGYTF. The CDR3 DNA is TGTGCCAGCACCCAGACAGGGACCGACTATGGCTACACCTTC. This chain joins TRBV6-1 and TRBJ1-2; 7 positions agree with TRBD1. This CDR3 has 14 amino acids. The germline gives CDR1 MNHNS, CDR2 SASEGT. The trim removed 7 bases at V and 3 bases at J, leaving 8 bases unmatched.